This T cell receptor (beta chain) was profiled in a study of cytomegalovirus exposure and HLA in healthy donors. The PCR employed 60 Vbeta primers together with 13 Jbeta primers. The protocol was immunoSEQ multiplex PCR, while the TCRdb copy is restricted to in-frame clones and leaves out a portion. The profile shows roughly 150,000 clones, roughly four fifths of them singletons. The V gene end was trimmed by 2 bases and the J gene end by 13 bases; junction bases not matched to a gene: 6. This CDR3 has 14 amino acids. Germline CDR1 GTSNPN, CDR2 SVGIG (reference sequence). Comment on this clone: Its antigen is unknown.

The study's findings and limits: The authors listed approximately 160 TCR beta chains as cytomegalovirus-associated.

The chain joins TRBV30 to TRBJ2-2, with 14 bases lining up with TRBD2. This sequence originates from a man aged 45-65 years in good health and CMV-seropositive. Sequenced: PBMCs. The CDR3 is CAWSTGLAGERLFF. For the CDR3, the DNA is TGTGCCTGGAGTACGGGACTAGCGGGGGAACGGCTGTTTTTT.